This is a list of T cell receptor beta chains from one sample in a study of CD4 T cells in lung cancer. Their cognate antigens are unknown. The data were produced by immunoSEQ multiplex PCR, yet TCRdb's version contains in-frame clones alone and is incomplete. Here the sample spans under 2,000 clones, about two thirds being singletons. Sequencing was done on a sample of a CD4+ T cell line or clone grown in culture. These receptors came from a woman aged 55-70 years with non-small cell lung cancer. Some clones in this sample may be carry-over from other donors' samples. Each CDR3 is given with its conserved first and last residue. D genes are given only for firm matches. Rows may omit the clone size; those that give it use once, few, many or a size class.

TRBD1	-	TRBV27	TRBJ2-7	TGTGCCAGCAGTTTAAGGGACAGGGGCTACGAGCAGTACTTC	CASSLRDRGYEQYF
-	-	TRBV7-2	TRBJ2-5	TGTGCCAGCAGCTTCCAGCGGGTGAAACAAGAGACCCAGTACTTC	CASSFQRVKQETQYF
-	-	TRBV5-1	TRBJ2-2	TGCGCCAGCAGCGGGGGGTTCGGGAACACCGGGGAGCTGTTTTTT	CASSGGFGNTGELFF
TRBD1	-	TRBV19	TRBJ2-3	TGTGCCAGTAGCCTATGGGGACAGGGTTTAGACACGCAGTATTTT	CASSLWGQGLDTQYF
-	-	TRBV5-8	TRBJ2-5	TGTGCCAGCAGCTCCGGAGCCATCAAAGAGACCCAGTACTTC	CASSSGAIKETQYF
-	-	TRBV25-1	TRBJ2-3	TGTGCCAGCAGTTTAGGGCTACCAGGGACAGATACGCAGTATTTT	CASSLGLPGTDTQYF
TRBD2	-	TRBV6-5	TRBJ2-2	TGTGCCAGCAGTTACTATGGACTAGAAGACACCGGGGAGCTGTTTTTT	CASSYYGLEDTGELFF
-	few	TRBV4-1	TRBJ2-1	TGCGCCAGCAGCCGATCGAGCCCCAATGAGCAGTTCTTC	CASSRSSPNEQFF
-	-	TRBV9	TRBJ1-1	TGTGCCAGCAGCCCCTTCCCGACAGCTTGGGTCACTGAAGCTTTCTTT	CASSPFPTAWVTEAFF
TRBD2	-	TRBV7-2	TRBJ2-3	TGTGCCAGCAGCTTGGGAAGAGGGGTTGGGGGAGGGGATACGCAGTATTTT	CASSLGRGVGGGDTQYF
-	once	TRBV6-1	TRBJ1-3	TGTGCCAGCAGTAAAACAGGGTACTCTGGAAACACCATATATTTT	CASSKTGYSGNTIYF
TRBD1	-	TRBV7-9	TRBJ1-3	TGTGCCAGCAGCTTGACGGGACAGGTGGGAAACACCATATATTTT	CASSLTGQVGNTIYF
-	-	TRBV7-6	TRBJ1-6	TGTGCCAGCAGCTCCCACCCTCGACAGAGCTCCTATAATTCACCCCTCCACTTT	CASSSHPRQSSYNSPLHF
-	-	TRBV6-5	TRBJ1-2	TGTGCCAGCAGTTACGGCAGGGAAGCTAACTATGGCTACACCTTC	CASSYGREANYGYTF
-	-	TRBV6-5	TRBJ2-7	TGTGCCAGCAGTAAACGGGACGGCTACGAGCAGTACTTC	CASSKRDGYEQYF
-	few	TRBV2	TRBJ1-4	TGTGCCAGCAGTGCGAGAACAGCTAATGAAAAACTGTTTTTT	CASSARTANEKLFF
-	-	TRBV11-2	TRBJ2-3	TGTGCCAGCAGCTTAGCCGGTACAGATACGCAGTATTTT	CASSLAGTDTQYF
-	-	TRBV7-9	TRBJ2-6	TGTGCCAGCAGCTTAGCGCTAGGTGCTGGGGCCAACGTCCTGACTTTC	CASSLALGAGANVLTF
-	-	TRBV7-7	TRBJ2-5	TGTGCTAGCAGCAAACATACAGGGACCCAAGAGACCCAGTACTTC	CASSKHTGTQETQYF
TRBD1	few	TRBV27	TRBJ1-1	TGTGCCAGCAGTAAGGGACAGGGGGGAGGGAACACTGAAGCTTTCTTT	CASSKGQGGGNTEAFF
TRBD1	-	TRBV28	TRBJ1-2	TGTGCCAGCAGTTCCCCATCTCCGGGGACAGGGCCCTATGGCTACACCTTC	CASSSPSPGTGPYGYTF
TRBD2	-	TRBV28	TRBJ2-1	TGTGCCAGCAGTTTGACTAGCGGGAGGTATGAATTCTTC	CASSLTSGRYEFF
-	-	TRBV10-3	TRBJ1-2	TGTGCCATCAGTGATTCTTTACGGGGCTATGGCTACACCTTC	CAISDSLRGYGYTF
-	-	TRBV18	TRBJ2-5	TGTGCCAGCTCACTACATCTCCAAGAGACCCAGTACTTC	CASSLHLQETQYF
-	-	TRBV7-4	TRBJ1-3	TGTGCCTCCTATGGGGTCTCTGGAAACACCATATATTTT	CASYGVSGNTIYF
TRBD1	once	TRBV4-3	TRBJ2-1	TGCGCCAGCAGCCAAGAAGGGACAGACAATGAGCAGTTCTTC	CASSQEGTDNEQFF
-	once	TRBV6-1	TRBJ2-3	TGTGCCAGCAGTGATCAGACAGGGGGACTAGGGTACACGCAGTATTTT	CASSDQTGGLGYTQYF